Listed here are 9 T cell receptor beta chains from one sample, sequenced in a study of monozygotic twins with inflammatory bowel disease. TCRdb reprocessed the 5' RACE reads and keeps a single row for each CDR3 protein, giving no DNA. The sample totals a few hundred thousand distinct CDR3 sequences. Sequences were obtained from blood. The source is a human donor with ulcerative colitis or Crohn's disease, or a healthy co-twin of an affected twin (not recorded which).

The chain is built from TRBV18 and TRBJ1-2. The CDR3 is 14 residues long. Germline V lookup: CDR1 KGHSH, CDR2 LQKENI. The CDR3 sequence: CASSPAGTNYGYTF.

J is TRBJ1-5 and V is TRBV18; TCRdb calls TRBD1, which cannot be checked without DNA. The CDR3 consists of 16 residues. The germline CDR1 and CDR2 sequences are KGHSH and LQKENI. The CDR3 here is CASSPREWGPGLPQHF. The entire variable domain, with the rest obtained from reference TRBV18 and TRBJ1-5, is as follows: NAGVMQNPRHLVRRRGQEARLRCSPMKGHSHVYWYRQLPEEGLKFMVYLQKENIIDESGMPKERFSAEFPKEGPSILRIQQVVRGDSAAYFCASSPREWGPGLPQHFGDGTRLSIL.

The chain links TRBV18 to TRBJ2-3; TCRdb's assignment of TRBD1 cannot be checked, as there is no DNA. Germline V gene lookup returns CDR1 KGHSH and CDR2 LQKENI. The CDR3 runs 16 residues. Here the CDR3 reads CASSPLGTGSTDTQYF.

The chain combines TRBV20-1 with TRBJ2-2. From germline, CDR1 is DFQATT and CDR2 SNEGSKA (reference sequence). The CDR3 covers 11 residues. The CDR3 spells CSTKPTGELFF.

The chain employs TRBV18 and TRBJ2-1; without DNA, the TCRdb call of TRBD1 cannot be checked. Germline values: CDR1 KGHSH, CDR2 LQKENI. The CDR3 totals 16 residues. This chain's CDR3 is CASSPVDRGLYNEQFF.

The CDR3 sequence is CSALGASSSYEQYF. J is TRBJ2-7 and V is TRBV20-1; TCRdb's D gene call, TRBD1, goes unchecked for lack of DNA. The CDR3 runs 14 residues. CDR1 and CDR2 (germline): DFQATT, SNEGSKA (reference sequence).

The CDR3 is CASSIGTRGGYEQYF. The chain links TRBV19 to TRBJ2-7; the TCRdb D gene call, TRBD2, has no DNA to confirm it. Germline V gene data show CDR1 as LNHDA and CDR2 as SQIVND (reference sequence). The CDR3 extends over 15 amino acids.

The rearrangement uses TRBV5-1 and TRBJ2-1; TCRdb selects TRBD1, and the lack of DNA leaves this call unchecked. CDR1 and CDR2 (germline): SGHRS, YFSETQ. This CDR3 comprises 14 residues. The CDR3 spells CASSLGDRINEQFF.

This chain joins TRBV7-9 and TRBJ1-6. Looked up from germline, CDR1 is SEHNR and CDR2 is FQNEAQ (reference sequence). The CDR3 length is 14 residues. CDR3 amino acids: CASSLLDYNSPLHF.